This TCR beta chain was recorded in a study of T cell repertoires in cytomegalovirus infection. Study-level information: It was recently identified HLA-C-restricted and well-studied HLA-B-restricted CMV epitopes that the study used. Indications of both CMV infection and matching HLA type were provided by public TCR beta signatures.

About this clonotype itself: The target antigen is unknown.

The CDR3 totals 14 residues. CDR1 and CDR2 (germline): MNHNS, SASEGT. Trimming removed 5 bases at V and 4 bases at J, with 13 bases between. MiXCR, run by TCRdb on the reads, gives a single entry per CDR3 protein. This sample has about half a million distinct CDR3 sequences, with around 35% found just once. Overall study findings and caveats: The ex vivo response was dominated by HLA-C-restricted CMV-specific TCR beta clonotypes.

Here the sequenced sample was cultured PBMCs, taken from culture after CMV antigen stimulation. V is TRBV6-1 and J is TRBJ2-3; D is uncertain. This sequence originates from a human donor in good health (CMV status not recorded). Some clones in this sample may be carry-over from other donors' samples. As DNA, the CDR3 is TGTGCCAGCAGTTGGAGCGTAAGGGCAGATACGCAGTATTTT. It is translated as CASSWSVRADTQYF.